This is a list of T cell receptor beta chains from one sample in a study of cytomegalovirus exposure and HLA in healthy donors. TCRdb's copy holds only in-frame clones and misses some; the assay was immunoSEQ multiplex PCR. The table records around 150,000 clones, around four fifths of them present only once. Material: PBMCs. The receptors were sampled from a woman aged 45 to 65 in good health and CMV-seronegative. Both conserved end residues are part of each CDR3. A D gene is named only where the DNA matches it firmly. Where a row states a size, it is once, few, many or the class of an expanded clone; other rows omit it.

d_call	j_call	cdr3_length	v_call	clone_size	cdr3_nt	cdr3_aa
TRBD2	TRBJ2-7	15	TRBV6-5	-	TGTGCCAGCAGTTACTCGACTAGCGGGTCCTACGAGCAGTACTTC	CASSYSTSGSYEQYF
-	TRBJ1-5	14	TRBV27	-	TGTGCCAGCGGGCGCTCTGGACAGCATCAGCCCCAGCATTTT	CASGRSGQHQPQHF
-	TRBJ2-1	14	TRBV28	-	TGTGCCAGCAGTTTAAGCGGGCCCTACAATGAGCAGTTCTTC	CASSLSGPYNEQFF
TRBD1	TRBJ2-5	14	TRBV5-4	-	TGTGCCAGCATCCCGGACAGGTATCAAGAGACCCAGTACTTC	CASIPDRYQETQYF
-	TRBJ2-1	13	TRBV5-1	once	TGCGCCAGCAGCGTTGACAGTTACAATGAGCAGTTCTTC	CASSVDSYNEQFF
TRBD1	TRBJ1-1	12	TRBV5-5	-	TGTGCCAGCAGCTCGGACAGGGGGCCGGCTTTCTTT	CASSSDRGPAFF
TRBD1	TRBJ2-2	14	TRBV2	once	TGTGCCAGCAAGGGGACAGGGTCCACCGGGGAGCTGTTTTTT	CASKGTGSTGELFF
-	TRBJ2-7	13	TRBV6-5	-	TGTGCCAGCAGCAGGGACACATGGGGCGAGCAGTACTTC	CASSRDTWGEQYF
-	TRBJ2-5	15	TRBV5-1	-	TGCGCCAGCAGCCTGACTCGGACGGGGCAAGAGACCCAGTACTTC	CASSLTRTGQETQYF
-	TRBJ1-5	15	TRBV27	-	TGTGCCAGCAGTCCCGACTTCCTTTTGGGTCAGCCCCAGCATTTT	CASSPDFLLGQPQHF
TRBD1	TRBJ2-2	17	TRBV5-4	-	TGTGCCAGCAGCTTGGTCGGGACAGGGGTAGGCACCGGGGAGCTGTTTTTT	CASSLVGTGVGTGELFF
-	TRBJ2-2	16	TRBV18	-	TGTGCCAGCTCACCACTCTCAGGGGCCAACACCGGGGAGCTGTTTTTT	CASSPLSGANTGELFF
-	TRBJ1-1	11	TRBV7-8	-	TGTGCCAGCAGCTTAGTGGGCGAAGCTTTCTTT	CASSLVGEAFF
TRBD2	TRBJ2-1	16	TRBV27	once	TGTGCCAGCAATAATCCCGGGAGGGTAGCGCCTCGTGAGCAGTTCTTC	CASNNPGRVAPREQFF
-	TRBJ1-6	15	TRBV6-5	few	TGTGCCAGCAGTCCTAATCGGGAGTATAATTCACCCCTCCACTTT	CASSPNREYNSPLHF
-	TRBJ2-5	15	TRBV21-1	-	TGTGCCAGCAGCTCCCGGACAGGCCCTCAAGAGACCCAGTACTTC	CASSSRTGPQETQYF
-	TRBJ2-7	15	TRBV28	-	TGTGCCAGCAGTTTAAGGTCTATGGGAGCCTACGAGCAGTACTTC	CASSLRSMGAYEQYF
TRBD2	TRBJ2-5	15	TRBV14	-	TGTGCCAGCAGCCGCAGACTAGCTTCCCAAGAGACCCAGTACTTC	CASSRRLASQETQYF
-	TRBJ1-6	14	TRBV6-5	-	TGTGCCAGCAGTTCCTCCCAGTATAATTCACCCCTCCACTTT	CASSSSQYNSPLHF
-	TRBJ2-1	13	TRBV9	-	TGTGCCAGCAGCGTAGAATTGGGGGGTGAGCAGTTCTTC	CASSVELGGEQFF
TRBD1	TRBJ1-3	16	TRBV7-9	-	TGTGCCAGCAGGTCCGGGACAGGGATCTCTGGAAACACCATATATTTT	CASRSGTGISGNTIYF
-	TRBJ2-7	12	TRBV28	few	TGTGCCAGCAGTTTATTACCGGTTGAGCAGTACTTC	CASSLLPVEQYF
-	TRBJ1-4	16	TRBV7-2	-	TGTGCCAGCAGCCCCTGGGAGGGGATGACTAATGAAAAACTGTTTTTT	CASSPWEGMTNEKLFF
TRBD2	TRBJ2-7	14	TRBV11-2	-	TGTGCCAGCAGCCGAGGGAGGGCCTCCTACGAGCAGTACTTC	CASSRGRASYEQYF
-	TRBJ1-3	16	TRBV18	-	TGTGCCAGCTCCATCTCCCCTCTCGGGACTGTAAACACCATATATTTT	CASSISPLGTVNTIYF
TRBD1	TRBJ2-1	15	TRBV2	-	TGTGCCAGCAGTGAGAGGGGGCCATCCTACAATGAGCAGTTCTTC	CASSERGPSYNEQFF
-	TRBJ2-1	15	TRBV5-6	-	TGTGCCAGCACCAATCCCGGGAGCTCCTACAATGAGCAGTTCTTC	CASTNPGSSYNEQFF
TRBD2	TRBJ2-7	15	TRBV7-9	-	TGTGCCAGCAGCTTAAAGGGGACTAGCCCTGGCGAGCAGTACTTC	CASSLKGTSPGEQYF
-	TRBJ2-1	16	TRBV4-3	-	TGCGCCAGCCAAGCTGGACTAACGAGCTCCTACAATGAGCAGTTCTTC	CASQAGLTSSYNEQFF
TRBD2	TRBJ2-1	16	TRBV5-3	-	TGTGCCAGAAGCTTACCAAGCGGGGGCTCCTACAATGAGCAGTTCTTC	CARSLPSGGSYNEQFF
TRBD1	TRBJ2-5	14	TRBV27	-	TGTGCCAGCAGTCGCACAGGGGGCTTTGAGACCCAGTACTTC	CASSRTGGFETQYF
TRBD2	TRBJ2-7	15	TRBV5-4	-	TGTGCCAGCAGCTTGGGGCTAGCGGGAGCGGCCGAGCAGTACTTC	CASSLGLAGAAEQYF
TRBD1	TRBJ1-2	14	TRBV7-9	-	TGTGCCAGCAGCCCCAGGGGGAATAACTATGGCTACACCTTC	CASSPRGNNYGYTF
-	TRBJ1-1	14	TRBV27	-	TGTGCCAGCAGTTTAACTCCGGGGTACACTGAAGCTTTCTTT	CASSLTPGYTEAFF
TRBD1	TRBJ2-7	18	TRBV5-1	-	TGCGCCAGCAGCTTGGGGGTCTTGGTTGGGACAGGAACCTACGAGCAGTACTTC	CASSLGVLVGTGTYEQYF
-	TRBJ2-1	15	TRBV7-7	-	TGTGCCAGCAGCTTCGTTCCCGGGGATTACAATGAGCAGTTCTTC	CASSFVPGDYNEQFF
TRBD2	TRBJ2-3	17	TRBV4-3	-	TGCGCCAGCAGCCAAGATTCAGCGGGGGGGGCACTAGATACGCAGTATTTT	CASSQDSAGGALDTQYF
TRBD1	TRBJ2-6	15	TRBV6-6	-	TGTGCCGGGACGGGGACAGCTCTAAGGACCAACGTCCTGACTTTC	CAGTGTALRTNVLTF
-	TRBJ1-4	17	TRBV4-3	-	TGCGCCAGCAGCCAAGCGGAGACAGGCCACATCAACGAAAAACTGTTTTTT	CASSQAETGHINEKLFF
TRBD1	TRBJ2-3	14	TRBV9	-	TGTGCCAGCAGCAGGACAGGCTCCACAGATACGCAGTATTTT	CASSRTGSTDTQYF
TRBD1	TRBJ1-1	15	TRBV7-2	-	TGTGCCAGCAGGCGGACAGGGGGCTGGAACACTGAAGCTTTCTTT	CASRRTGGWNTEAFF
TRBD2	TRBJ2-6	17	TRBV2	-	TGTGCCAGCAGTGAGATGGGAGGGACCTCTGGGGCCAACGTCCTGACTTTC	CASSEMGGTSGANVLTF
TRBD1	TRBJ2-7	15	TRBV30	-	TGTGCCTGGAGTGTCAGGGACAGATTATCCTACGAGCAGTACTTC	CAWSVRDRLSYEQYF
TRBD2	TRBJ2-3	15	TRBV4-2	-	TGTGCCAGCAGCCAAGCTAGCGGGAGTGCAGATACGCAGTATTTT	CASSQASGSADTQYF
TRBD1	TRBJ1-1	15	TRBV27	-	TGTGCCAGCAGTCCGACGACAGGGGCGAACACTGAAGCTTTCTTT	CASSPTTGANTEAFF
TRBD2	TRBJ2-1	17	TRBV11-2	-	TGTGCCAGCAGGGGACTAGCGGGAGGGAGAGCGAACTATGAGCAGTTCTTC	CASRGLAGGRANYEQFF
-	TRBJ2-3	15	TRBV19	-	TGTGCCAGCCGCGTAGGGGGACATGCCACAGATACGCAGTATTTT	CASRVGGHATDTQYF
TRBD2	TRBJ2-1	18	TRBV28	-	TGTGCCAGCAGCATGACTAGCGGGGGTTCGAGCTCCTACAATGAGCAGTTCTTC	CASSMTSGGSSSYNEQFF
-	TRBJ1-1	12	TRBV12-5	-	TGTGCTAGTGGTACACTGAACACTGAAGCTTTCTTT	CASGTLNTEAFF
TRBD2	TRBJ2-7	15	TRBV5-1	-	TGCGCCAGCAGCTGGGGGACTAGCGGGACAAGTGAGCAGTACTTC	CASSWGTSGTSEQYF
TRBD1	TRBJ2-7	13	TRBV7-9	-	TGTGCCAGCAGCGTTGGGACAGGCTTGGAGCAGTACTTC	CASSVGTGLEQYF
-	TRBJ2-7	13	TRBV15	-	TGTGCCACCAGCAGAGATCAGAACTACGAGCAGTACTTC	CATSRDQNYEQYF
-	TRBJ2-1	16	TRBV28	-	TGTGCCAGCGGTGCCGGGTCGGGGTACTCCTACAATGAGCAGTTCTTC	CASGAGSGYSYNEQFF
TRBD1	TRBJ1-4	13	TRBV29-1	-	TGCAGCGTAGTGACAGGGTCTAATGAAAAACTGTTTTTT	CSVVTGSNEKLFF
TRBD1	TRBJ2-2	19	TRBV2	-	TGTGCCAGCAGTGTAGAGCAGGGGGCCGCTAACTTGAACACCGGGGAGCTGTTTTTT	CASSVEQGAANLNTGELFF